These 13 T cell receptor beta chains share one sample of origin, sequenced in a study of T cells expressing NK-cell markers. TCRdb reprocessed the 5' RACE reads, keeping one entry per CDR3 protein, no DNA. In all, the sample yields some 300,000 distinct CDR3 sequences. The specimen was blood T cells: a sorted CD56 or NKG2C T cell subset, CD4+ or CD8+ T cells, or bulk PBMC T cells (not recorded which). These receptors originate from a man between 18 and 29 years old in good health.

V is TRBV11-2 and J is TRBJ2-1; with no DNA, the TCRdb D assignment of TRBD2 cannot be verified. This CDR3 comprises 16 residues. Germline assignment: CDR1 SGHAT and CDR2 FQNNGV. CDR3 loop: CASSRLAGAYYNEQFF. The full variable domain, rest sourced from reference TRBV11-2 and TRBJ2-1, is EAGVAQSPRYKIIEKRQSVAFWCNPISGHATLYWYQQILGQGPKLLIQFQNNGVVDDSQLPKDRFSAERLKGVDSTLKIQPAKLEDSAVYLCASSRLAGAYYNEQFFGPGTRLTVL.

The rearrangement uses TRBV20-1 and TRBJ2-1; as DNA is missing, the TRBD1 call by TCRdb cannot be tested. The CDR3 runs to 21 residues. CDR1 and CDR2 from the germline V gene are DFQATT and SNEGSKA (reference sequence). CDR3 loop: CSATTQGASGLGTEVINEQFF.

The chain uses TRBV20-1 and TRBJ2-3; TCRdb picks TRBD1, but there is no DNA to check that call. The CDR3 is made up of 15 amino acids. Germline CDR1 is DFQATT and CDR2 is SNEGSKA (reference sequence). The CDR3 protein is CSARSGGNWADTQYF.

The V gene is TRBV5-1, the J gene TRBJ1-6; lacking DNA, the TRBD1 call made by TCRdb goes unchecked. The germline V gene has CDR1 SGHRS and CDR2 YFSETQ. The CDR3 runs 15 residues. The chain's CDR3 is CASARVSSYNSPLHF.

CDR3 region: CASTSGPSANVLTF. The chain recombines TRBV12-3 or TRBV12-4 with TRBJ2-6. The length of the CDR3 is 14 residues.

The chain carries TRBV29-1 and TRBJ1-5; TCRdb gives TRBD1 as the D gene, but with no DNA this cannot be confirmed. CDR3 length: 14 amino acids. Germline loops: CDR1 SQVTM, CDR2 ANQGSEA. CDR3 loop: CSVGGQGSDQPQHF.

V usage is TRBV29-1 and J usage is TRBJ2-5. The germline gives CDR1 SQVTM, CDR2 ANQGSEA. The CDR3 has 13 residues. CDR3 region: CSVDRKVGETQYF.

The J gene is TRBJ2-1, the V gene TRBV5-1. The CDR3 sequence is 14 residues long. CDR1 and CDR2 (germline): SGHRS, YFSETQ. CDR3 amino acids: CASSLDPVNNEQFF.

V usage is TRBV5-1 and J usage is TRBJ2-1; TCRdb lists TRBD1, though no DNA is available to test this call. CDR1 and CDR2 from the germline V gene are SGHRS and YFSETQ. This CDR3 region has 15 residues. The CDR3 sequence is CASSPGRGFNNEQFF.

The chain uses TRBV5-1 and TRBJ2-4. The CDR3 has 16 residues. Germline CDR1 is SGHRS and CDR2 is YFSETQ. CDR3: CASSLAGRIAKNIQYF.

This chain connects TRBV5-1 to TRBJ2-1; TCRdb selects TRBD2, and the lack of DNA leaves this call unchecked. The CDR3 spans 15 residues. Germline CDR1 reads SGHRS; CDR2 reads YFSETQ. CDR3: CASALQGRSYNEQFF. Supplemented by reference TRBV5-1 and TRBJ2-1, the full variable domain reads KAGVTQTPRYLIKTRGQQVTLSCSPISGHRSVSWYQQTPGQGLQFLFEYFSETQRNKGNFPGRFSGRQFSNSRSEMNVSTLELGDSALYLCASALQGRSYNEQFFGPGTRLTVL.

The CDR3 sequence: CASSFHQSGLAGEETQYF. This sequence joins TRBV5-1 and TRBJ2-5; as DNA is missing, the TRBD2 call by TCRdb cannot be tested. The germline V gene encodes CDR1 SGHRS and CDR2 YFSETQ. The CDR3 extends over 18 amino acids.

The rearrangement uses TRBV20-1 and TRBJ1-6; TCRdb indicates TRBD1, and absent DNA this call remains unverified. CDR1 and CDR2 from the germline V gene are DFQATT and SNEGSKA (reference sequence). CDR3 length equals 16 residues. The CDR3 reads CSALNAGTATHSPLHF.